The source of this TCR beta chain is a study of blood T cell repertoires in COVID-19. Study information: Donors in the United States, Italy and Spain gave samples during acute or convalescent COVID-19. T cells, B-cell-depleted T cells, or PBMCs supplied cDNA or gDNA.

The study assigned cohorts using participant-reported clinical history. In the study's own analysis: Amplifying reference gene primers gave estimates of nucleated cell counts. Assay: immunoSEQ multiplex PCR; the TCRdb copy retains only in-frame clones and omits some. Clone size and the V and J calls come from that table; the DNA yielded D and trimming. The sample includes 350,000 to 400,000 clones, roughly nine tenths of them seen just once. This TCR was recovered from a woman between 40 and 50 years old who had been exposed to COVID-19. The sequenced sample was PBMCs or T cells enriched from blood (not recorded which).

DNA for the CDR3: TGTGCCAGCAGCTTGCTGGACAGGGCGTCCACCTTC. This sequence encodes CASSLLDRASTF. The chain couples TRBV7-2 to TRBJ1-2, with TRBD1 identical over 8 bases. V was pared by 3 bases and J by 13 bases, with 7 bases of the junction left unmatched. The CDR3 covers 12 residues. CDR1 SGHTA and CDR2 FQGNSA come from the germline V gene.